This TCR beta chain was captured in a study of T cell repertoires in cytomegalovirus infection. Study-level background: Based on public TCR beta signatures, there were indications of CMV infection and of a matching HLA type. General observations from the study: Pooled public TCR beta family frequency picked out CMV carriers with the relevant HLA. Across the ex vivo response, the dominant clonotypes were HLA-C-restricted CMV-specific TCR beta clonotypes.

Germline assignment: CDR1 DFQATT and CDR2 SNEGSKA (reference sequence). This CDR3 is 12 amino acids long. Trimming took 6 bases from V and 5 from J, leaving 13 bases between them. A single record per CDR3 protein comes from TCRdb applying MiXCR to the reads. The table lists fewer than 700,000 distinct CDR3 sequences, approximately 25% of them singletons. As for this clonotype: Its matching antigen is unknown.

The gene calls are TRBV20-1 and TRBJ2-5; possible D gene TRBD2, 6 bases. Source material: CD8+ T cells from PBMCs. This clonotype was sampled from a human donor in good health (CMV status not recorded). Some clones in this sample may be carry-over from other donors' samples. The CDR3 DNA is TGCAGTGCATTAAATGGGGGGGAGACCCAGTACTTC. This codes for CSALNGGETQYF.